One and the same sample provided the 12 T cell receptor beta chains below, sequenced in a study of human T cells and chemical hapten exposure. The time point denotes: patch test 1, 2 weeks after DPC sensitization. Regarding treatment: therapeutic diphenylcyclopropenone sensitization with weekly scalp DPC. TCRdb re-analysed the RACE reads in MiXCR, keeping a single row per CDR3 protein. Of nearly 350,000 distinct CDR3 sequences detected, around 7% appear once; the ten largest clones hold 7.5% to 8.5%. Sequenced here: whole blood, sampled in connection with sensitization to the hapten diphenylcyclopropenone (DPC). These receptors were taken from a woman between 18 and 30 years old with alopecia areata. Some clones in this sample may be carry-over from other donors' samples.

This clonotype has a handful of counts. The chain employs TRBV2 and TRBJ1-5; D unresolved. Germline V gene sequence: CDR1 SNHLY, CDR2 FYNNEI. The CDR3 loop spans 15 amino acids. Trimming took 5 bases from V and 7 from J, leaving 18 bases between them. The CDR3 DNA follows: TGTGCCAGCAGTAAGTCTCGTGGAGGCTACCAGCCCCAGCATTTT. It is translated as CASSKSRGGYQPQHF.

This clonotype was detected ten times or more. This chain links TRBV12-3 or TRBV12-4 with TRBJ2-5; TRBD1 matches at 10 bases. Unmatched junction bases numbered 5, after V lost 3 bases and J lost 4 bases. The length of the CDR3 is 15 residues. CDR3 in amino acids: CASSFSGTGAETQYF. CDR3 coding DNA: TGTGCCAGCAGTTTCTCCGGGACAGGGGCAGAGACCCAGTACTTC.

This clonotype was detected ten times or more. The gene calls are TRBV12-3 or TRBV12-4 and TRBJ2-3; D gene unclear. The CDR3 runs to 14 residues. Trimming took 3 bases from V and 6 from J, leaving 13 bases between them. The DNA for the CDR3 is TGTGCCAGCAGTTTTGGTGGGCCTCGGGATACGCAGTATTTT. It codes for CASSFGGPRDTQYF.

This clonotype was found many times. This chain joins TRBV25-1 and TRBJ2-3; D is undetermined. Between the trimmed V and J ends, which lost 5 bases and 2 bases, there was a span of 11 bases. The CDR3 covers 14 residues. CDR1 is MGHDK, CDR2 SYGVNS, per germline. CDR3 DNA sequence: TGTGCCAGCAGTTTCGAAGGAATCACAGATACGCAGTATTTT. Encoded protein: CASSFEGITDTQYF. Filled out from reference TRBV25-1 and TRBJ2-3, the complete variable domain reads EADIYQTPRYLVIGTGKKITLECSQTMGHDKMYWYQQDPGMELHLIHYSYGVNSTEKGDLSSESTVSRIRTEHFPLTLESARPSHTSQYLCASSFEGITDTQYFGPGTRLTVL.

The chain is built from TRBV28 and TRBJ1-2; D unclear. There are 11 residues in the CDR3. V shed 3 bases and J shed 8 bases, with 7 bases lying between them. The germline gives CDR1 MDHEN, CDR2 SYDVKM. CDR3 in amino acids: CASSFHRGYTF. CDR3 bases: TGTGCCAGCAGTTTTCATAGGGGCTACACCTTC.

The V and J genes are TRBV6-4 and TRBJ2-5, with 7 bases fitting TRBD2. CDR3 length: 16 amino acids. Germline-derived CDR1 and CDR2 are MRHNA and SNTAGT. Trimming took 0 bases from V and 2 from J; bases not matched to a gene: 6. The CDR3 DNA follows: TGTGCCAGCAGTGACTCGATGGGCGGGGGACAAGAGACCCAGTACTTC. Its protein product is CASSDSMGGGQETQYF.

This clonotype came up many times. The chain employs TRBV6-1 and TRBJ1-5; D remains unclear. Germline CDR1 reads MNHNS; CDR2 reads SASEGT. The ends were cut back, 3 bases at V and 4 bases at J, with 7 bases in the middle. The CDR3 contains 13 residues. Here the CDR3 DNA reads TGTGCCAGCAGTGACACCCTTAATCAGCCCCAGCATTTT. As protein: CASSDTLNQPQHF.

This chain joins TRBV20-1 and TRBJ2-3, with TRBD2 identical over 9 bases. CDR3 length: 14 amino acids. Germline V gene lookup returns CDR1 DFQATT and CDR2 SNEGSKA (reference sequence). V gave up 6 bases and J gave up 4 bases; unmatched junction bases: 8. The CDR3 sequence is CSAPQSGGSDTQYF. The CDR3 DNA sequence: TGCAGTGCCCCCCAAAGCGGGGGGTCAGATACGCAGTATTTT.

Many counts were recorded for this clonotype. The CDR3: CASSQVPVPLEQYF. CDR3 in DNA: TGCGCCAGCAGTCAAGTACCGGTGCCCCTCGAGCAGTACTTC. V and J are TRBV23-1 and TRBJ2-7; D is unclear. TRBV23-1 is an ORF; its function is uncertain. This CDR3 is built from 14 residues. Trimming shortened V by 2 bases and J by 6 bases, and 14 bases separated the two germline ends.

In this sample, this clonotype turned up many times. The chain recombines TRBV2 with TRBJ2-3; no firm D call. V was cut by 7 bases and J by 6 bases, with 8 bases left in between. This CDR3 is 11 amino acids long. In germline, CDR1 is SNHLY, CDR2 FYNNEI. The CDR3 nucleotides are TGTGCCAGCAATCCCTGGGATACGCAGTATTTT. Encoded protein: CASNPWDTQYF.

The sample holds many counts of this clonotype. The chain recombines TRBV5-1 with TRBJ2-3; 10 nucleotides agree with TRBD2. With V trimmed by 1 base and J by 2 bases, 13 bases remained unmatched. CDR3 length: 19 amino acids. Germline V lookup: CDR1 SGHRS, CDR2 YFSETQ. In nucleotides, the CDR3 is TGCGCCAGCAGCTTGCCGTCGGCTAGCGGGGGTGAAGTCACAGATACGCAGTATTTT. It encodes CASSLPSASGGEVTDTQYF. Full variable domain (outside the CDR3, taken from reference TRBV5-1 and TRBJ2-3): KAGVTQTPRYLIKTRGQQVTLSCSPISGHRSVSWYQQTPGQGLQFLFEYFSETQRNKGNFPGRFSGRQFSNSRSEMNVSTLELGDSALYLCASSLPSASGGEVTDTQYFGPGTRLTVL.

This clonotype has ten or more counts. The chain carries TRBV7-2 and TRBJ2-3; D gene unclear. Germline CDR1 is SGHTA and CDR2 is FQGNSA. Deletions cut 6 bases from V and 6 bases from J, with 10 bases between. The CDR3 spans 12 residues. CDR3 loop: CASRRDADTQYF. CDR3 DNA: TGTGCCAGCAGGAGAGATGCGGATACGCAGTATTTT.